This TCR beta chain was found in a study of T-cell reconstitution after alpha-beta-depleted transplantation in children. The CDR3 is 15 amino acids. After removal of 1 base from V and 9 bases from J, the junction contained 4 bases not matched to a gene. Per germline, CDR1 KGHDR and CDR2 SFDVKD. Preparation of the TCRbeta library involved a method that used unique molecular identifiers. MiXCR, applied by TCRdb to the PCR reads, yields one record per CDR3 protein. The profile shows roughly 400,000 distinct CDR3 sequences, roughly 20% of them singletons. The chain couples TRBV24-1 to TRBJ2-1; 11 nucleotides agree with TRBD2. The receptor comes from a human donor who donated a stem cell graft to a child with acute myeloid leukemia. The specimen comprised PBMCs from the stem cell graft donor, sampled from the stem cell graft. This chain's CDR3 is CATSDFTSGSFEQFF. In nucleotides, the CDR3 is TGTGCCACCAGTGATTTTACTAGCGGGAGTTTTGAGCAGTTCTTC.